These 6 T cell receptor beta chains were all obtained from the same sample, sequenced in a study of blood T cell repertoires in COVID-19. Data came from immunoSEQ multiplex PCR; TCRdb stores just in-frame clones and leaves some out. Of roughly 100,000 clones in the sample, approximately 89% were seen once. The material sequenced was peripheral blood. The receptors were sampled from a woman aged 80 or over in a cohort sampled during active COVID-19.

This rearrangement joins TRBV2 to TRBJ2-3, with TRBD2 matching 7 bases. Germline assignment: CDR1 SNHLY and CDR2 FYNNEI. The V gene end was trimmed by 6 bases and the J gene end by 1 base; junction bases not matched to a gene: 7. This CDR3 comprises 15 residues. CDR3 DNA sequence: TGTGCCAGCAGGGCACTAGCGACTGGCACAGATACGCAGTATTTT. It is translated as CASRALATGTDTQYF.

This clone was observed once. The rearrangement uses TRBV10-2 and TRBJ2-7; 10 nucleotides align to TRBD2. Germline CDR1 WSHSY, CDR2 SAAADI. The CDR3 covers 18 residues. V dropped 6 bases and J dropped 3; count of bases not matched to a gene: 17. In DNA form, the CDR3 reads TGCGCCAGCAGAGAACCCGCTAGCGGGAGTCACCCGATCTACGAGCAGTACTTC. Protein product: CASREPASGSHPIYEQYF.

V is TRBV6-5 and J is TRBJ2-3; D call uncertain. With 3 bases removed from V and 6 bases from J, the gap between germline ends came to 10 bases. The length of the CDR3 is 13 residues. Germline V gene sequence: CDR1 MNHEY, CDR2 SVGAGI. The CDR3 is CASSYQVSDTQYF. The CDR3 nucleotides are TGTGCCAGCAGTTATCAGGTCAGCGATACGCAGTATTTT.

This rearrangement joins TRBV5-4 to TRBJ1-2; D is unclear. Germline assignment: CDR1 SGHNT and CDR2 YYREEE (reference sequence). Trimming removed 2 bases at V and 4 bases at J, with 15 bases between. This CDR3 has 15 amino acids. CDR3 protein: CASSLGGNSAYGYTF. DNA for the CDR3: TGTGCCAGCAGCTTAGGAGGGAACAGCGCCTATGGCTACACCTTC.

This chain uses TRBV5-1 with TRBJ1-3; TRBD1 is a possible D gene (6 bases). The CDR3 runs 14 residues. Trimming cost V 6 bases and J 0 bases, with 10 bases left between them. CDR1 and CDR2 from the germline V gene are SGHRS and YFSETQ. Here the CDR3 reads CASTDSTSGNTIYF. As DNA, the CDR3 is TGCGCCAGCACGGACAGCACCTCTGGAAACACCATATATTTT. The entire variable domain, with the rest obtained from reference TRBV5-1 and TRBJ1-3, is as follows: KAGVTQTPRYLIKTRGQQVTLSCSPISGHRSVSWYQQTPGQGLQFLFEYFSETQRNKGNFPGRFSGRQFSNSRSEMNVSTLELGDSALYLCASTDSTSGNTIYFGEGSWLTVV.

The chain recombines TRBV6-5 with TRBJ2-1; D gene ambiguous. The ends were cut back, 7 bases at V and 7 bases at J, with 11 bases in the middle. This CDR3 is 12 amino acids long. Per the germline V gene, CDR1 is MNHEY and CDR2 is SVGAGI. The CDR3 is CASTSVGNEQFF. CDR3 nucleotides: TGTGCCAGCACCTCCGTCGGGAATGAGCAGTTCTTC.